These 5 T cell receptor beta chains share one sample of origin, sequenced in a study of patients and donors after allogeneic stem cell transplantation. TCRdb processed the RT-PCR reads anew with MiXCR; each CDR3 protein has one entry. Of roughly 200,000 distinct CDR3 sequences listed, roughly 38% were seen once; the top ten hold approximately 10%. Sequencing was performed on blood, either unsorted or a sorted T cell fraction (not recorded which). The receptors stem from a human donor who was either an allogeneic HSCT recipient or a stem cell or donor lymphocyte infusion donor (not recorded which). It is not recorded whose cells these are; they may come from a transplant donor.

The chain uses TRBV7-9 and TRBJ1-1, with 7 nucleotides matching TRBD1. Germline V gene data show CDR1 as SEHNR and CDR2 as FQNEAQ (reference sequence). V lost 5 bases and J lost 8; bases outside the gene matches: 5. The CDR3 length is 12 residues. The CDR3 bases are TGTGCCAGCAGCATGACAGGGCCCGAAGCTTTCTTT. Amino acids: CASSMTGPEAFF.

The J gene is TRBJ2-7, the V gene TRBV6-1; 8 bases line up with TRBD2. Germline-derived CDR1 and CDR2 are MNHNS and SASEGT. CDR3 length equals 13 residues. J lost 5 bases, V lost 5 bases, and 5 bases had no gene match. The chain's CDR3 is CASSLSGGHEQYF. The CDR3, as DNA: TGTGCCAGCAGTCTGAGCGGGGGCCACGAGCAGTACTTC.

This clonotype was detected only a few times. The DNA of the CDR3 is TGTGCCAGCAGCCAACGGGACGCAGATACGCAGTATTTT. Its protein is CASSQRDADTQYF. The chain links TRBV4-2 to TRBJ2-3; either TRBD1 or TRBD2 may fit D (5 bases each). Germline values: CDR1 LGHNA, CDR2 YNFKEQ. CDR3 length: 13 residues. V was trimmed by 2 bases and J by 4 bases, leaving 7 bases between them.

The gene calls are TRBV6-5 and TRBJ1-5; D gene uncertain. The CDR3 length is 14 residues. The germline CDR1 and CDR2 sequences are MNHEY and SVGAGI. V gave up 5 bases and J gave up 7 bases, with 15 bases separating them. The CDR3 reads CASSPFVGNQPQHF. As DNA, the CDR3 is TGTGCCAGCAGTCCCTTCGTAGGGAACCAGCCCCAGCATTTT.

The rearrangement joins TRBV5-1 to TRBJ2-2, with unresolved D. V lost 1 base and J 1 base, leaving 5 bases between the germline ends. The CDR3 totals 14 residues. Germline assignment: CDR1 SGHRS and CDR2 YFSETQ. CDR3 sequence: CASSLKGNTGELFF. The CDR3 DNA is TGCGCCAGCAGCTTGAAGGGGAACACCGGGGAGCTGTTTTTT.